This T cell receptor (beta chain) came from a study of response to subunit inactivated influenza vaccine. Study conclusions and caveats: The authors offered the suggestion that each seasonal influenza vaccination recruits few new T cells.

As regards this clonotype: Its antigen is not identified.

The V and J ends lost 6 bases and 8 bases respectively, with 10 bases between them. The CDR3 sequence is 11 residues long. TCRdb re-analysed the RT-PCR reads in MiXCR, keeping a single row per CDR3 protein. Here the sample spans around 520,000 distinct CDR3 sequences, roughly 27% being singletons. The sequence came from a man aged 50 or older who received an inactivated influenza vaccine. The rearrangement joins TRBV12-3 or TRBV12-4 to TRBJ1-2; no clear D gene. The specimen was CD4+ T cells sorted from PBMCs, collected about 5 days after vaccination. Written as DNA, the CDR3 is TGTGCCAGCAGAGGGCCGGGAGGCTACACCTTC. It specifies CASRGPGGYTF.